The sequence of this TCR beta chain was determined in a study of shared clonotypes between healthy human individuals. Turning to the study itself: A donor's plate count was three for CD4 naive and three for CD4 memory; CD8 naive had two and CD8 memory one.

Concerning this clone: Its antigen is unidentified.

Some clones are missing from TCRdb's copy, which holds only in-frame ones; the method was immunoSEQ multiplex PCR. The sample has roughly 1,500,000 clones; less than 99% are singletons. There are 13 residues in the CDR3. Trimming left V 5 bases short and J 14 bases short, with 18 bases between. Germline V lookup: CDR1 MNHEY, CDR2 SVGAGI. Points from the study as a whole: The donor pool, a small one, limited the genetic and exposure-history diversity represented.

The sequence came from a man aged 25 to 40 in good health. The sequenced sample consisted of naive CD4+ T cells sorted from blood. Sample subset: CD45RA+ positively selected. This chain joins TRBV6-5 and TRBJ1-4; D ambiguous. CDR3 DNA sequence: TGTGCCAGCAGTCGAAGAAGACGAGATCCGCTGTTTTTT. Its protein product is CASSRRRRDPLFF.